Shown below are 32 T cell receptor beta chains from a single sample sequenced in a study of blood T cell repertoires in COVID-19. The repertoire was sequenced with immunoSEQ multiplex PCR; TCRdb's copy has only in-frame clones and lacks some. This table holds 210,000 or so clones, about 82% found once. The sequenced sample was peripheral blood. These receptors all stem from a man over 45 with COVID-19, enrolled during active disease.

The V gene is TRBV11-2, the J gene TRBJ1-1; no clear D gene. Germline V gives CDR1 SGHAT, CDR2 FQNNGV. V gave up 3 bases and J gave up 3 bases, with 11 bases separating them. The CDR3 covers 14 residues. CDR3 region: CASSFSSVDTEAFF. The CDR3 coding sequence is TGTGCCAGCAGCTTCTCGAGTGTGGACACTGAAGCTTTCTTT. Full variable domain (missing parts from reference TRBV11-2 and TRBJ1-1): EAGVAQSPRYKIIEKRQSVAFWCNPISGHATLYWYQQILGQGPKLLIQFQNNGVVDDSQLPKDRFSAERLKGVDSTLKIQPAKLEDSAVYLCASSFSSVDTEAFFGQGTRLTVV.

The chain joins TRBV11-3 to TRBJ2-2, with D possibly matching TRBD1 (6 bases). The CDR3 extends over 16 amino acids. V was pared by 5 bases and J by 4 bases, with 17 bases between. Germline values: CDR1 SGHNT, CDR2 YENEEA. CDR3 in amino acids: CASSPAPGHSTGELFF. The CDR3 nucleotides are TGTGCCAGCAGCCCGGCTCCGGGACACAGCACCGGGGAGCTGTTTTTT.

The chain carries TRBV2 and TRBJ2-5; D is undetermined. V lost 8 bases to trimming and J lost 5 bases, with 9 bases between them. The CDR3 extends over 11 amino acids. Germline CDR1 SNHLY, CDR2 FYNNEI. CDR3 region: CASGELETQYF. As DNA, the CDR3 is TGTGCCAGCGGAGAACTGGAGACCCAGTACTTC.

The V and J genes are TRBV6-6 and TRBJ2-1, with 10 bases fitting TRBD2. Germline V CDR1 and CDR2: MNHNY, SVGAGI (reference sequence). V lost 6 bases to trimming and J lost 0 bases; unmatched junction nucleotides: 17. The CDR3 totals 20 residues. The chain's CDR3 is CASSRSLGKRGGSSYNEQFF. CDR3 bases: TGTGCCAGCAGCCGCTCTTTGGGCAAGCGGGGGGGTAGCTCCTACAATGAGCAGTTCTTC.

The chain links TRBV5-8 to TRBJ1-4; D remains unclear. CDR1 and CDR2 from the germline V gene are SGHTS and YDEGEE. The CDR3 length is 15 residues. Trimming took off 3 bases at V and 0 bases at J, with 9 bases between the two ends. CDR3 loop: CASSSPLATNEKLFF. DNA of the CDR3: TGTGCCAGCAGCTCTCCACTTGCAACTAATGAAAAACTGTTTTTT.

The gene calls are TRBV6-4 and TRBJ2-3, with D perhaps matching TRBD1 (6 bases). V was clipped by 6 bases and J by 3 bases, with 16 bases between them. CDR1 and CDR2 (germline): MRHNA, SNTAGT. The length of the CDR3 is 15 residues. The DNA of the CDR3 is TGTGCCAGCAGACCGTCTGCAGGGGCGACAGATACGCAGTATTTT. Encoded protein: CASRPSAGATDTQYF.

The chain has TRBV27 and TRBJ1-2; D possibly corresponds to TRBD1 (6 bases). The CDR3 consists of 16 residues. CDR1 MNHEY and CDR2 SMNVEV come from the germline V gene (reference sequence). V was trimmed by 5 bases and J by 1 base, leaving 17 bases between them. The CDR3: CASSSFAGTLNYGYTF. DNA for the CDR3: TGTGCCAGCAGTAGCTTCGCAGGGACACTTAACTATGGCTACACCTTC.

This clone was seen more than once but under ten times. This chain links TRBV4-1 with TRBJ1-6; D remains ambiguous. Germline CDR1 and CDR2: MGHRA and YSYEKL. V was clipped by 3 bases and J by 2 bases, with 8 bases between them. The CDR3 totals 15 residues. The CDR3 bases are TGCGCCAGCAGCCAGGTACTTGCCTATAATTCACCCCTCCACTTT. Its protein product is CASSQVLAYNSPLHF.

The chain is built from TRBV30 and TRBJ2-2, with 8 bases identical to TRBD2. The J segment lost 6 bases and the V segment lost 5 bases, leaving 14 bases of the junction unmatched. Germline V CDR1 and CDR2: GTSNPN, SVGIG (reference sequence). The CDR3 totals 16 residues. The CDR3 reads CAWRKSSGGMAGELFF. The CDR3 nucleotides read TGTGCCTGGCGAAAAAGCTCGGGGGGGATGGCCGGGGAGCTGTTTTTT.

The rearrangement uses TRBV21-1 and TRBJ1-4. TRBV21-1 is a pseudogene segment. The CDR3 has 18 amino acids. The CDR3 DNA sequence: TGTGCCAGCAGCAAACGATCGGGGGATATGAATTCGAATGAAAAACTGTTTTTT. It yields the protein CASSKRSGDMNSNEKLFF.

On this clone itself: At one boundary the junction diverges from the germline segment, which might be a read error. The V gene is TRBV5-1, the J gene TRBJ2-5; 7 nucleotides match TRBD1. The length of the CDR3 is 14 residues. Germline CDR1 and CDR2: SGHRS and YFSETQ. CDR3 sequence: CASSEGTAQKTQYF. Written as DNA, the CDR3 is TGCGCCAGCAGCGAAGGGACAGCCCAAAAGACCCAGTACTTC.

The V call is TRBV6-5, the J call TRBJ1-3; no clear D gene. V dropped 7 bases and J dropped 2 bases, with 12 bases sitting between them. The length of the CDR3 is 14 residues. The germline gives CDR1 MNHEY, CDR2 SVGAGI. CDR3 coding DNA: TGTGCCAGCATTGGAGGGCCTGCTGGAAACACCATATATTTT. Translation gives CASIGGPAGNTIYF.

The sample holds one count of this clone. The CDR3 DNA sequence: TGCGCCAGCAGCCAAGATAGAGAGGTCGGTATAAAGCAGTATTTT. It codes for CASSQDREVGIKQYF. V and J are TRBV4-3 and TRBJ2-3; D is unresolved. The CDR3 consists of 15 residues. Between the trimmed V and J ends, which lost 0 bases and 11 bases, there was a span of 18 bases. In germline, CDR1 is LGHNA, CDR2 YSLEER.

This clone was picked up a small number of times. The V call is TRBV3-1 (or the pseudogene TRBV3-2), the J call TRBJ2-7, with D possibly TRBD1 on 6 matching bases. The CDR3 extends over 15 amino acids. Germline CDR1 reads LGHDT; CDR2 reads YNNKEL (reference sequence). Trimming shortened V by 4 bases and J by 3 bases, and 16 bases separated the two germline ends. The CDR3 nucleotides are TGTGCCAGCAGCCGACCAGGGGCCCCGCGCTACGAGCAGTACTTC. Amino acids: CASSRPGAPRYEQYF.

The rearrangement links TRBV14 to TRBJ2-7, with a possible D match to TRBD1 (5 bases). Deletions cut 0 bases from V and 1 base from J, with 10 bases between. This CDR3 contains 15 residues. Germline V gene sequence: CDR1 SGHDN, CDR2 FVKESK. DNA of the CDR3: TGTGCCAGCAGCCAAGAAGCAGGGCTATCCTACGAGCAGTACTTC. Translated, it gives CASSQEAGLSYEQYF.

The V and J genes are TRBV19 and TRBJ2-5, with 10 bases lining up with TRBD1. Unmatched junction bases numbered 9, after V lost 7 bases and J lost 7 bases. The CDR3 runs 14 residues. CDR1 is LNHDA, CDR2 SQIVND, per germline (reference sequence). The CDR3 sequence is CASIEDRGDGTQYF. CDR3 coding DNA: TGTGCCAGTATCGAGGACAGGGGGGACGGGACCCAGTACTTC.

The genes are TRBV2 and TRBJ1-5; D gene uncertain. Germline V CDR1 and CDR2: SNHLY, FYNNEI. V was cut by 7 bases and J by 3 bases, with 10 bases left in between. CDR3 length equals 13 residues. The chain's CDR3 is CASNPQVNQPQHF. For the CDR3, the DNA is TGTGCCAGCAACCCCCAGGTCAATCAGCCCCAGCATTTT.

The chain has TRBV5-1 and TRBJ2-5, with 11 bases fitting TRBD1. Germline V gene lookup returns CDR1 SGHRS and CDR2 YFSETQ. There are 15 residues in the CDR3. Unmatched junction bases numbered 7, after V lost 7 bases and J lost 2 bases. In DNA form, the CDR3 reads TGCGCCAGCGGCCGGGGGGACAGGGGGCAAGAGACCCAGTACTTC. This translates into CASGRGDRGQETQYF.

A few counts support this clone. The chain recombines TRBV11-2 with TRBJ1-2; D is possibly TRBD1 (5 bases). The CDR3 length is 15 residues. CDR1 and CDR2 from the germline V gene are SGHAT and FQNNGV. Trimming took 4 bases from V and 3 from J, leaving 15 bases between them. The CDR3 DNA reads as TGTGCCAGCAGCTCCGGACAAAGACGGGACTATGGCTACACCTTC. This translates into CASSSGQRRDYGYTF.

The V and J genes are TRBV5-6 and TRBJ1-2, with 8 bases aligning to TRBD1. After removal of 0 bases from V and 8 bases from J, the junction contained 3 bases not matched to a gene. Germline values: CDR1 SGHDT, CDR2 YYEEEE. The CDR3 contains 13 residues. CDR3 bases: TGTGCCAGCAGCTTGGAGGACAGGGCCGGCTACACCTTC. This translates into CASSLEDRAGYTF.

The chain links TRBV9 to TRBJ1-6; possible D gene TRBD1, 5 bases. Germline V lookup: CDR1 SGDLS, CDR2 YYNGEE. The CDR3 has 16 residues. V was shortened by 0 bases and J by 5 bases, with 12 bases between the two germline ends. The chain's CDR3 is CASSVGSQGNNSPLHF. In DNA, the CDR3 is TGTGCCAGCAGCGTAGGTTCCCAGGGTAATAATTCACCCCTCCACTTT.

J is TRBJ2-4 and V is TRBV5-4; perhaps TRBD1 as D (6 bases). Germline loops: CDR1 SGHNT, CDR2 YYREEE (reference sequence). The CDR3 contains 14 residues. Between the trimmed V and J ends, which lost 4 bases and 2 bases, there was a span of 10 bases. The CDR3 sequence is CASSQTGSKNIQYF. CDR3 sequence (DNA): TGTGCCAGCAGCCAGACAGGCTCCAAAAACATTCAGTACTTC.

The rearrangement joins TRBV9 to TRBJ1-5; 9 bases agree with TRBD1. The CDR3 length is 15 residues. V lost 3 bases, J lost 2 bases, and 3 bases stayed unmatched. Germline CDR1 is SGDLS and CDR2 is YYNGEE. The CDR3 coding sequence is TGTGCCAGCAGCGAGGGACAGGGTGGCAATCAGCCCCAGCATTTT. This codes for CASSEGQGGNQPQHF.

The chain is built from TRBV9 and TRBJ2-5, with 12 bases lining up with TRBD2. CDR1 and CDR2 from the germline V gene are SGDLS and YYNGEE. CDR3 length equals 16 residues. With V trimmed by 0 bases and J by 5 bases, 5 bases remained unmatched. CDR3 in DNA: TGTGCCAGCAGCGTAGCTAGCGGGGGGGCCCGGGAGACCCAGTACTTC. Protein product: CASSVASGGARETQYF.

The table lists this clone with a few counts. The chain combines TRBV9 with TRBJ2-7, with TRBD2 matching 8 bases. CDR1 SGDLS and CDR2 YYNGEE come from the germline V gene. The CDR3 runs 13 residues. Trimming at V came to 4 bases and at J to 4 bases, leaving 4 bases not matched to a gene. CDR3 nucleotide sequence: TGTGCCAGCAGCTCCACGGGGGGGTACGAGCAGTACTTC. It yields the protein CASSSTGGYEQYF.

The chain's CDR3 is CATSSHRGPQHF. In DNA, the CDR3 is TGTGCCACCAGCAGCCATCGGGGTCCCCAGCATTTT. The V gene is TRBV15, the J gene TRBJ1-5; D is uncertain. V was pared by 3 bases and J by 10 bases, with 10 bases between. The CDR3 runs 12 residues. Germline CDR1 LNHNV, CDR2 YYDKDF (reference sequence).

The V call is TRBV27, the J call TRBJ1-5, with TRBD1 matching 8 bases. V shed 6 bases and J 5 bases; nucleotides not matched to a gene: 6. The CDR3 is made up of 14 amino acids. The germline V gene encodes CDR1 MNHEY and CDR2 SMNVEV (reference sequence). CDR3 nucleotide sequence: TGTGCCAGCAGGGAGGACAGGGAGGATCAGCCCCAGCATTTT. Its protein product is CASREDREDQPQHF.

V is TRBV7-3 and J is TRBJ1-3; the D is unclear. Trimming took 2 bases from V and 1 from J, leaving 18 bases between them. The CDR3 loop spans 18 amino acids. CDR1 and CDR2 (germline): SGHTA, FQGTGA. The CDR3, as DNA: TGTGCCAGCAGCTTACCCAGGACTGAAACCGGATCTGGAAACACCATATATTTT. Translated, it gives CASSLPRTETGSGNTIYF.

This clone appeared a few times. The CDR3 sequence: CASSLDRVEQYF. The CDR3 coding sequence is TGTGCCAGCTCACTAGACAGGGTTGAGCAGTACTTC. The chain combines TRBV18 with TRBJ2-7; the match to TRBD1 covers 7 bases. Per the germline V gene, CDR1 is KGHSH and CDR2 is LQKENI. The CDR3 length is 12 residues. After removal of 4 bases from V and 7 bases from J, the junction contained 4 bases not matched to a gene.

J is TRBJ1-6 and V is TRBV21-1; TRBD1, the table's D call, was not compared with the DNA. TRBV21-1 is flagged as a pseudogene. This CDR3 is built from 15 residues. CDR3 in amino acids: CASSKGTGENSPLHF. CDR3 nucleotide sequence: TGTGCCAGCAGCAAAGGGACAGGCGAGAATTCACCCCTCCACTTT.

The V gene is TRBV4-3, the J gene TRBJ2-7; the match to TRBD1 covers 7 bases. The CDR3 totals 18 residues. CDR1 and CDR2 from the germline V gene are LGHNA and YSLEER. V shed 2 bases, J shed 6 bases, and the junction held 19 bases outside the gene matches. The CDR3 loop is CASSQSRVPTGYTLEQYF. CDR3 DNA sequence: TGCGCCAGCAGCCAAAGTAGGGTTCCGACAGGGTATACCCTCGAGCAGTACTTC.

This clone was observed at least ten times. V gene TRBV20-1 combines with J gene TRBJ2-3; TRBD1 agrees at 7 bases. CDR3 length: 18 amino acids. Germline CDR1 and CDR2: DFQATT and SNEGSKA (reference sequence). Trimming took 3 bases from V and 1 from J; bases not matched to a gene: 16. The CDR3 DNA reads TGCAGTGCTAGTCTCCGGGACAGTCTCTCAGCTGGCACAGATACGCAGTATTTT. This codes for CSASLRDSLSAGTDTQYF.